A single T cell receptor (beta chain) is shown here with its context. The data belong to a study of shared clonotypes between healthy human individuals. J gave up 5 bases and V 5 bases, and 12 bases lay outside the gene matches. CDR3 length equals 15 residues. Germline V lookup: CDR1 SGHAT, CDR2 FQNNGV. Clones were read by immunoSEQ multiplex PCR, and TCRdb kept only the in-frame ones, dropping some. The table has under 2,500,000 clones, roughly 95% seen once. Specimen: naive CD4+ T cells sorted from blood. Subset noted: CD45RA+ positively selected. J is TRBJ2-7 and V is TRBV11-2; TRBD1 agrees at 7 bases. The receptor was isolated from a man aged 18 to 30 in good health. The CDR3: CASSANHRGRNEQYF. The CDR3 bases are TGTGCCAGCAGCGCGAACCACAGGGGTCGAAACGAGCAGTACTTC.